This T cell receptor (beta chain) is from a study of T cell clones after liver transplantation. Trimming took off 2 bases at V and 2 bases at J, with 13 bases between the two ends. The CDR3 length is 15 residues. Looked up from germline, CDR1 is SGHTA and CDR2 is FQGNSA. Clones were sequenced by immunoSEQ multiplex PCR, and TCRdb holds only the in-frame ones, with some missing. This sample has about 72,000 clones, with over 85% found just once. This chain connects TRBV7-2 to TRBJ2-7; D is perhaps TRBD2 (6 bases). The TCR was taken from a human donor who received a liver transplant. The material was CD4+ T cells from blood, obtained before liver transplant. For the CDR3, the DNA is TGTGCCAGCAGCTTATCCGGGGCGGGGACCTACGAGCAGTACTTC. Translating it yields CASSLSGAGTYEQYF.